These 30 T cell receptor beta chains were all obtained from the same sample, sequenced in a study of identical twins. MiXCR, run by TCRdb on the 5' RACE reads, gives a single entry per CDR3 protein. The data contain 200,000 to 250,000 distinct CDR3 sequences, around 6.5% of them singletons. Separately, the same data were catalogued under a study of T cells expressing NK-cell markers.

The sample taken for sequencing was CD8+ T cells sorted from blood. Receptors originate from a woman aged 18-29 years in good health.

V usage is TRBV7-6 and J usage is TRBJ2-3; no reliable D call. Germline CDR1 SGHVS, CDR2 FNYEAQ. V shed 4 bases and J shed 0 bases, with 11 bases lying between them. There are 15 residues in the CDR3. CDR3 region: CASSSFPASTDTQYF. DNA of the CDR3: TGTGCCAGCAGCTCGTTCCCGGCTAGCACAGATACGCAGTATTTT.

This clonotype was counted many times. The chain recombines TRBV12-3 or TRBV12-4 with TRBJ2-7; D remains ambiguous. This CDR3 contains 13 residues. Trimming removed 5 bases at V and 4 bases at J, with 12 bases between. The DNA of the CDR3 is TGTGCCAGCAGTCCCCCGCTTGATTACGAGCAGTACTTC. Its translation: CASSPPLDYEQYF.

The chain uses TRBV6-1 and TRBJ1-6; tentative D call: TRBD1 (5 bases). V was pared by 6 bases and J by 10 bases, with 19 bases between. The CDR3 spans 15 residues. CDR1 MNHNS and CDR2 SASEGT come from the germline V gene. CDR3 loop: CASRDPGGSGSPLHF. In DNA, the CDR3 is TGTGCCAGCAGGGACCCTGGGGGGTCAGGATCACCCCTCCACTTT.

This clonotype was found a few times. Here the CDR3 reads CASSSGWTRFQETQYF. The DNA for the CDR3 is TGTGCCAGCAGCTCGGGTTGGACTCGGTTTCAAGAGACCCAGTACTTC. The chain has TRBV7-2 and TRBJ2-5; D is perhaps TRBD2 (5 bases). CDR3 size: 16 residues. Germline assignment: CDR1 SGHTA and CDR2 FQGNSA. Between the trimmed V and J ends, which lost 4 bases and 2 bases, there was a span of 17 bases. The whole variable domain, remainder taken from reference TRBV7-2 and TRBJ2-5, is GAGVSQSPSNKVTEKGKDVELRCDPISGHTALYWYRQSLGQGLEFLIYFQGNSAPDKSGLPSDRFSAERTGGSVSTLTIQRTQQEDSAVYLCASSSGWTRFQETQYFGPGTRLLVL.

This clonotype was counted between two and nine times. This chain joins TRBV5-1 and TRBJ2-3; maybe TRBD2 (6 bases). Germline V gene sequence: CDR1 SGHRS, CDR2 YFSETQ. The CDR3 covers 16 residues. Trimming left V 0 bases short and J 1 base short, with 12 bases between. The CDR3 is CASSLDRDLRTDTQYF. The CDR3 DNA is TGCGCCAGCAGCTTGGACCGGGACTTACGCACAGATACGCAGTATTTT.

The chain joins TRBV12-5 to TRBJ2-1; D is possibly TRBD1 or TRBD2 (5 bases each). Trimming took 1 base from V and 5 from J, leaving 15 bases between them. The CDR3 has 16 amino acids. Germline CDR1 reads LGHNT; CDR2 reads FRNRAP. The CDR3 sequence is CASGLGQGWRNNEQFF. In nucleotides, the CDR3 is TGTGCTAGTGGTTTGGGTCAGGGTTGGAGGAACAATGAGCAGTTCTTC.

This clonotype was observed many times. This chain joins TRBV29-1 and TRBJ2-3, with D maybe TRBD2 (6 bases). Trimming removed 5 bases at V and 3 bases at J, with 12 bases between. The CDR3 has 13 residues. Germline V gene data show CDR1 as SQVTM and CDR2 as ANQGSEA. CDR3 coding DNA: TGCAGCGTTCCGGGGACTGTAACAGATACGCAGTATTTT. Its protein is CSVPGTVTDTQYF.

This clonotype has just a few counts. CDR3 bases: TGTGCCACCAGCAGAGAGGGCGCTAGCGGGAGTCAGCAGTACTTC. Amino acid sequence: CATSREGASGSQQYF. The rearrangement links TRBV15 to TRBJ2-7; 10 bases map to TRBD2. Losses at the gene ends were 0 bases for V and 8 bases for J; bases not matched to a gene: 7. This CDR3 comprises 15 residues. CDR1 is LNHNV and CDR2 is YYDKDF in the germline V gene (reference sequence).

This clonotype was recorded at least ten times. The chain couples TRBV29-1 to TRBJ1-2; perhaps TRBD1 as D (5 bases). The CDR3 is 12 amino acids. Germline CDR1 reads SQVTM; CDR2 reads ANQGSEA. Trimming removed 5 bases at V and 8 bases at J, with 15 bases between. In nucleotides, the CDR3 is TGCAGCGTTACAGGAGTTGGTGGGGGCTACACCTTC. This gives the protein CSVTGVGGGYTF.

This clonotype was observed a handful of times. The chain uses TRBV7-9 and TRBJ2-7, with 8 bases identical to TRBD2. Germline V CDR1 and CDR2: SEHNR, FQNEAQ (reference sequence). The CDR3 is 17 amino acids. The J segment lost 2 bases and the V segment lost 3 bases, leaving 12 bases of the junction unmatched. CDR3 region: CASSFSSLAENPYEQYF. CDR3 in DNA: TGTGCCAGCAGCTTCTCCTCACTAGCGGAAAATCCCTACGAGCAGTACTTC.

This clonotype occurred many times. The chain employs TRBV12-3 or TRBV12-4 and TRBJ1-2, with 7 positions matching TRBD1. V lost 4 bases to trimming and J lost 4 bases; unmatched junction nucleotides: 3. The CDR3 runs to 13 residues. The CDR3 sequence is CASSWGDSYGYTF. In DNA, the CDR3 is TGTGCCAGCAGTTGGGGGGACAGCTATGGCTACACCTTC.

This clonotype has only a few counts. This chain connects TRBV13 to TRBJ2-3; D remains unclear. The V and J ends lost 5 bases and 1 base respectively, with 13 bases between them. The CDR3 loop spans 15 amino acids. Germline loops: CDR1 PRHDT, CDR2 FYEKMQ (reference sequence). In DNA form, the CDR3 reads TGTGCCAGCAGCGACATAGGTGCGGGCACAGATACGCAGTATTTT. Translation gives CASSDIGAGTDTQYF.

About this clonotype itself: A junction boundary mismatches the germline segment, possibly from a read error. J is TRBJ2-7 and V is TRBV6-5, with no clear D. The CDR3 loop spans 10 amino acids. In germline, CDR1 is MNHEY, CDR2 SVGAGI. CDR3 DNA: TGCTGCGTCGGTTCCTACGAGCAGTACTTC. It encodes CCVGSYEQYF.

This clonotype has only a few counts. This chain uses TRBV7-9 with TRBJ2-7; D is tentatively TRBD1 or TRBD2 (6 bases each). This CDR3 spans 16 amino acids. Germline loops: CDR1 SEHNR, CDR2 FQNEAQ (reference sequence). Trimming took 5 bases from V and 2 from J, leaving 19 bases between them. CDR3 sequence: CASSPVGGRVPYEQYF. As DNA, the CDR3 is TGTGCCAGCAGCCCCGTGGGGGGCAGGGTCCCCTACGAGCAGTACTTC.

This clonotype showed up many times. The V call is TRBV19, the J call TRBJ2-1; 8 nucleotides agree with TRBD1. The CDR3 contains 15 residues. Trimming took 3 bases from V and 3 from J; bases not matched to a gene: 4. The germline CDR1 and CDR2 sequences are LNHDA and SQIVND (reference sequence). As DNA, the CDR3 is TGTGCCAGTAGTATCAACAGGGGGATCTACAATGAGCAGTTCTTC. Its protein product is CASSINRGIYNEQFF.

This clonotype was counted a few times. This chain connects TRBV15 to TRBJ2-5, with a possible D match to TRBD2 (5 bases). Trimming removed 3 bases from V and 1 base from J, with 15 bases in between. The CDR3 is made up of 16 amino acids. Germline V CDR1 and CDR2: LNHNV, YYDKDF (reference sequence). CDR3 nucleotides: TGTGCCACCAGCAGGTCCTTCGGGGAGTTCCAAGAGACCCAGTACTTC. It translates to CATSRSFGEFQETQYF.

The sample holds many counts of this clonotype. The V and J genes are TRBV4-3 and TRBJ2-7, with 7 positions matching TRBD2. Germline values: CDR1 LGHNA, CDR2 YSLEER. This CDR3 region has 16 residues. J was trimmed by 1 base and V by 0 bases; bases with no gene match: 6. CDR3 in amino acids: CASSQDLGGGSYEQYF. The CDR3 region has the DNA TGCGCCAGCAGCCAAGATCTCGGGGGAGGGTCCTACGAGCAGTACTTC.

This clonotype has only a few counts. This chain connects TRBV27 to TRBJ2-7, with 8 positions matching TRBD2. This CDR3 has 15 amino acids. V lost 4 bases and J lost 0; bases outside the gene matches: 5. Germline CDR1 MNHEY, CDR2 SMNVEV (reference sequence). CDR3 nucleotide sequence: TGTGCCAGCAGTTACGACGGGAGGGCCTCCTACGAGCAGTACTTC. The encoded protein is CASSYDGRASYEQYF.

V gene TRBV12-5 combines with J gene TRBJ2-5; unclear D gene. Trimming removed 2 bases from V and 5 bases from J, with 9 bases in between. The CDR3 extends over 13 amino acids. Germline loops: CDR1 LGHNT, CDR2 FRNRAP. DNA for the CDR3: TGTGCTAGTGGTTTGAGTAGTGTGGAGACCCAGTACTTC. Its protein product is CASGLSSVETQYF.

This clonotype was counted many times. V gene TRBV12-5 combines with J gene TRBJ2-7; the D is unclear. The length of the CDR3 is 13 residues. Germline CDR1 reads LGHNT; CDR2 reads FRNRAP. Trimming left V 1 base short and J 3 bases short, with 7 bases between. CDR3 coding DNA: TGTGCTAGTGGTTTGGGCCCAATCTACGAGCAGTACTTC. Its protein product is CASGLGPIYEQYF.

This clonotype was seen a handful of times. The chain is built from TRBV27 and TRBJ2-5; D is perhaps TRBD2 (6 bases). The germline gives CDR1 MNHEY, CDR2 SMNVEV (reference sequence). The CDR3 has 15 residues. The V end lost 4 bases, the J end lost 2 bases, and 14 bases lay between the germline ends. The CDR3 DNA is TGTGCCAGCAGTTCGGCTAGCGAACCTCAAGAGACCCAGTACTTC. Its protein is CASSSASEPQETQYF.

This clonotype was seen a handful of times. V and J are TRBV7-8 and TRBJ1-1; TRBD1 matches at 7 bases. The germline gives CDR1 SGHVS, CDR2 FQNEAQ. Trimming took 0 bases from V and 6 from J; bases not matched to a gene: 7. The CDR3 spans 15 residues. The CDR3 DNA reads as TGTGCCAGCAGCTTAGCCAGACAGGGTCCCCCTGAAGCTTTCTTT. It codes for CASSLARQGPPEAFF.

V is TRBV9 and J is TRBJ2-7; 8 positions match TRBD2. V lost 4 bases to trimming and J lost 5 bases; unmatched junction nucleotides: 11. The CDR3 consists of 15 residues. Germline V CDR1 and CDR2: SGDLS, YYNGEE. CDR3 nucleotide sequence: TGTGCCAGCAGCCCCAGCGGGAGTAATTCCCACGAGCAGTACTTC. Protein product: CASSPSGSNSHEQYF.

This clonotype was seen ten or more times. This chain uses TRBV2 with TRBJ2-1; D may be TRBD2 (5 bases). Between the trimmed V and J ends, which lost 11 bases and 2 bases, there was a span of 16 bases. This CDR3 region has 14 residues. Germline values: CDR1 SNHLY, CDR2 FYNNEI. The CDR3 sequence: CAGSMDSTYNEQFF. CDR3 bases: TGTGCCGGGTCCATGGACTCCACCTACAATGAGCAGTTCTTC.

A few counts support this clonotype. The V and J genes are TRBV5-6 and TRBJ2-5, with TRBD2 identical over 14 bases. The CDR3 length is 15 residues. Germline values: CDR1 SGHDT, CDR2 YYEEEE. J gave up 9 bases and V 4 bases, and 8 bases lay outside the gene matches. DNA for the CDR3: TGTGCCAGCAGCCACCAGACTAGCGGGAGGGCCCCCCAGTACTTC. Translated, it gives CASSHQTSGRAPQYF.

The genes are TRBV27 and TRBJ2-3, with unresolved D. There are 11 residues in the CDR3. CDR1 is MNHEY, CDR2 SMNVEV, per germline (reference sequence). The CDR3 DNA sequence: TGTGTGACGAGTAGAACAGATACGCAGTATTTT. Protein: CVTSRTDTQYF.

This clonotype was seen ten or more times. The chain has TRBV7-9 and TRBJ2-3; no reliable D call. Germline V gives CDR1 SEHNR, CDR2 FQNEAQ (reference sequence). This CDR3 has 16 residues. V shed 1 base and J shed 5 bases, with 16 bases lying between them. CDR3 nucleotide sequence: TGTGCCAGCAGCTTAGAGATGGAAGGTCCGGGAGATACGCAGTATTTT. This gives the protein CASSLEMEGPGDTQYF.

The chain is built from TRBV2 and TRBJ1-4, with D perhaps matching TRBD1 (6 bases). In germline, CDR1 is SNHLY, CDR2 FYNNEI. V was trimmed by 1 base and J by 8 bases, leaving 14 bases between them. The CDR3 runs to 15 residues. CDR3 residues: CASSEVGRGGEKLFF. Written as DNA, the CDR3 is TGTGCCAGCAGTGAAGTCGGCAGGGGAGGCGAAAAACTGTTTTTT.

The V and J genes are TRBV30 and TRBJ1-5; D remains unclear. Germline loops: CDR1 GTSNPN, CDR2 SVGIG (reference sequence). V was clipped by 4 bases and J by 0 bases, with 13 bases between them. CDR3 length: 15 residues. The DNA of the CDR3 is TGTGCCTGGACCGCCGGACGGAATAGCAATCAGCCCCAGCATTTT. Residues: CAWTAGRNSNQPQHF.

This clonotype was found many times. The chain joins TRBV29-1 to TRBJ2-1; D gene unclear. The CDR3 is 10 amino acids. Germline CDR1 SQVTM, CDR2 ANQGSEA. The germline V and J ends were trimmed by 7 bases and 3 bases, with 4 bases remaining between them. In DNA form, the CDR3 reads TGCAGCGCGTACTACAATGAGCAGTTCTTC. Translation: CSAYYNEQFF.